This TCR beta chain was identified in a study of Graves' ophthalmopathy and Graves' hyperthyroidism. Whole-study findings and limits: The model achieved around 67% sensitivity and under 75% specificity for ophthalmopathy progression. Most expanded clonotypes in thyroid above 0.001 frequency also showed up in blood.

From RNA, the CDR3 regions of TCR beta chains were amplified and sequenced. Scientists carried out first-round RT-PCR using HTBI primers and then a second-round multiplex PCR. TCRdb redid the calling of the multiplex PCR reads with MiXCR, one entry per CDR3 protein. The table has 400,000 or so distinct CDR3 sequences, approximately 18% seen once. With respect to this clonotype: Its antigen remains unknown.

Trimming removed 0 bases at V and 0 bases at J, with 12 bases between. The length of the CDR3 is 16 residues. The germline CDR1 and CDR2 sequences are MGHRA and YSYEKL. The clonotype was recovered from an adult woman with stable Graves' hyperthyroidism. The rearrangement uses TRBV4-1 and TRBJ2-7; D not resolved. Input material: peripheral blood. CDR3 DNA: TGCGCCAGCAGCCAAGAGGCCTCTAGTAGCTCCTACGAGCAGTACTTC. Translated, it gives CASSQEASSSSYEQYF.